Presented here are 18 T cell receptor beta chains from one specimen sequenced in a study of Tregs in tolerant kidney transplant recipients. This table comes from immunoSEQ multiplex PCR, and its TCRdb copy is limited to in-frame clones, with some not included. The sample includes roughly 50,000 clones. This specimen was CD4+ T cells from blood, taken before the transplant. Every receptor here comes from a human donor who received a combined kidney and bone marrow transplant.

Comment on this clone: Read sequence stops 3 residues before the CDR3 end, and the germline J gene provides the missing end. The chain recombines TRBV7-2 with TRBJ1-3; 7 nucleotides agree with TRBD1. This CDR3 comprises 15 residues. Trimming at V came to 5 bases and at J to 1 base, leaving 5 bases not matched to a gene. Per the germline V gene, CDR1 is SGHTA and CDR2 is FQGNSA. The CDR3: CASSPRGQSGNTIYF. CDR3 DNA, as far as it was read: TGTGCCAGCAGCCCCCGGGGACAGTCTGGAAACACC.

A note on this clone: The read comes to an end 3 residues before the CDR3 does, leaving the germline J gene to fill in the end. This sequence joins TRBV18 and TRBJ2-3; D is possibly TRBD2 (5 bases). V shed 2 bases and J shed 0 bases, with 15 bases lying between them. CDR3 length equals 17 residues. In germline, CDR1 is KGHSH, CDR2 LQKENI. The sequenced CDR3 bases are TGTGCCAGCTCACCAGAACAGCTCTGGACTAGCACAGATACG. This codes for CASSPEQLWTSTDT. The whole CDR3 is CASSPEQLWTSTDTQYF.

A remark on this clone: The read gets to within 3 residues of the CDR3 end, and the germline J gene fills in the rest. The chain uses TRBV7-2 and TRBJ2-2, with D unclear. Germline CDR1 reads SGHTA; CDR2 reads FQGNSA. The V and J ends lost 0 bases and 6 bases respectively, with 8 bases between them. This CDR3 region has 14 residues. The CDR3 sequence is CASSLAPRSGELFF. CDR3 bases read: TGTGCCAGCAGCTTAGCCCCTAGATCCGGGGAG.

About this clone: The missing CDR3 end, 3 residues past where the read stops, is filled in from the germline J gene. The rearrangement links TRBV20-1 to TRBJ1-4, with TRBD1 matching over 9 bases. CDR3 length equals 15 residues. Trimming at V came to 3 bases and at J to 0 bases, leaving 2 bases not matched to a gene. Germline V CDR1 and CDR2: DFQATT, SNEGSKA (reference sequence). The CDR3 bases that were read are TGCAGTGCTAGTGACAGGGGGGCAACTAATGAAAAA. The encoded protein is CSASDRGATNEK. The entire CDR3 protein reads CSASDRGATNEKLFF.

About this clone: The DNA ends 3 residues before the CDR3 does, and the rest of the CDR3 is filled in from the germline J gene. The J gene is TRBJ1-2, the V gene TRBV7-9, with 8 bases fitting TRBD1. CDR3 length equals 15 residues. CDR1 SEHNR and CDR2 FQNEAQ come from the germline V gene (reference sequence). V dropped 5 bases and J dropped 7; count of bases not matched to a gene: 12. Partial CDR3 DNA: TGTGCCAGCAGCCTCGCGGGCAGGGGGCATGGTGGC. The encoded protein is CASSLAGRGHGG. The complete CDR3 sequence is CASSLAGRGHGGYTF.

A note on this clone: The read falls 3 residues short of the CDR3 end, and the missing part is taken from the germline J gene. The chain is built from TRBV6-2 or TRBV6-3 and TRBJ1-1; D gene unclear. This CDR3 region has 16 residues. The ends were cut back, 0 bases at V and 3 bases at J, with 14 bases in the middle. Per the germline V gene, CDR1 is MNHEY and CDR2 is SVGEGT. The chain's CDR3 is CASSYSIRTGDTEAFF. The part of the CDR3 DNA that was read is TGTGCCAGCAGTTACTCGATCAGGACTGGGGACACTGAA.

In regard to this clone: The CDR3 extends 3 residues past the end of the read, so its final part is completed from the germline J gene. This sequence joins TRBV7-7 and TRBJ2-3, with no clear D. This CDR3 is built from 14 residues. With 1 base removed from V and 4 bases from J, the gap between germline ends came to 9 bases. Germline values: CDR1 SSHAT, CDR2 FNYEAQ (reference sequence). The chain's CDR3 is CASSLEQFADTQYF. Partial CDR3 DNA: TGTGCCAGCAGCTTAGAACAGTTCGCAGATACG.

Turning to this clone: The CDR3 is cut off 3 residues early in the read; its end comes from the germline J gene. The rearrangement links TRBV5-6 to TRBJ2-7; D possibly corresponds to TRBD1 (6 bases). V was pared by 5 bases and J by 0 bases, with 12 bases between. The germline V gene has CDR1 SGHDT and CDR2 YYEEEE. The CDR3 is made up of 14 amino acids. The CDR3 sequence: CASSITGPSYEQYF. The part of the CDR3 DNA that was read is TGTGCCAGCAGTATCACAGGGCCCTCCTACGAG.

Incomplete CDR3 DNA: TGTGCCAGCAGCCGATGGGGGGGGAACACCGGGGAG. It is translated as CASSRWGGNTGE. The whole CDR3 sequence is CASSRWGGNTGELFF. V gene TRBV7-9 combines with J gene TRBJ2-2; 7 nucleotides agree with TRBD2. Read data end 3 residues before the CDR3 end; the end is taken from the germline J gene. This CDR3 contains 15 residues. From germline, CDR1 is SEHNR and CDR2 FQNEAQ (reference sequence). V gave up 5 bases and J gave up 1 base; unmatched junction bases: 4.

With regard to this clone: The CDR3 end is not reached by the read, which stops 3 residues before it; the germline J gene fills it in. This chain links TRBV6-2 or TRBV6-3 with TRBJ2-1; 7 bases map to TRBD2. The CDR3 is 15 residues long. Per germline, CDR1 MNHEY and CDR2 SVGEGT. After removal of 2 bases from V and 7 bases from J, the junction contained 8 bases not matched to a gene. Partial CDR3 DNA: TGTGCCAGCAGTTACACGGTCGGGGGGAAAAATGAG. Translation gives CASSYTVGGKNE. The complete CDR3 protein is CASSYTVGGKNEQFF.

Comment on this clone: The CDR3 end lies 3 residues beyond the end of the read and is filled in from the germline J gene. The chain carries TRBV5-1 and TRBJ2-1; D gene ambiguous. V was trimmed by 0 bases and J by 5 bases, leaving 12 bases between them. This CDR3 spans 15 amino acids. Looked up from germline, CDR1 is SGHRS and CDR2 is YFSETQ. The CDR3 region is CASSLGIPPNNEQFF. CDR3 bases read: TGCGCCAGCAGCTTGGGAATTCCCCCTAACAATGAG.

About this clone itself: The observed sequence ends 3 residues before the CDR3 terminus, with the missing tail filled in from the germline J gene. This chain connects TRBV6-2 or TRBV6-3 to TRBJ2-7, with 8 bases matching TRBD1. This CDR3 contains 15 residues. Germline CDR1 MNHEY, CDR2 SVGEGT. The ends lost 7 bases at V and 0 bases at J; junction bases unmatched: 8. This chain's CDR3 is CASTLRQGSSYEQYF. Partial CDR3 DNA: TGTGCCAGCACCCTCCGACAGGGGAGCTCCTACGAG.

With regard to this clone: Coverage ceases 3 residues before the CDR3 finishes, and the germline J gene fills in the end. The J gene is TRBJ2-7, the V gene TRBV18; weak D call: TRBD1 (5 bases). Trimming took 5 bases from V and 6 from J, leaving 11 bases between them. The CDR3 consists of 12 residues. The germline V gene encodes CDR1 KGHSH and CDR2 LQKENI. CDR3 residues: CASSSTASEQYF. The sequenced CDR3 bases are TGTGCCAGCTCATCGACAGCTTCCGAG.

Of note for this clone: The read halts 3 residues ahead of the CDR3 end, with the missing end drawn from the germline J gene. The rearrangement links TRBV11-2 to TRBJ2-4; D tentatively reads TRBD1 or TRBD2 (5 bases each). Between the trimmed V and J ends, which lost 9 bases and 0 bases, there was a span of 15 bases. Germline values: CDR1 SGHAT, CDR2 FQNNGV. The CDR3 sequence is 15 residues long. The DNA read from the CDR3 is TGTGCCAGTGGTAGGGGAGTCCAAGCCAAAAACATT. It is translated as CASGRGVQAKNI. The complete CDR3 reads CASGRGVQAKNIQYF.

A note on this clone: The sequenced fragment ends 3 residues before the CDR3 boundary, so the rest is inferred from the germline J gene. The V call is TRBV5-1, the J call TRBJ1-4, with TRBD1 identical over 7 bases. Trimming cost V 3 bases and J 0 bases; bases outside gene matches: 2. Germline CDR1 is SGHRS and CDR2 is YFSETQ. The CDR3 is 15 residues long. This chain's CDR3 is CASSSDRATNEKLFF. The part of the CDR3 DNA that was read is TGCGCCAGCAGCTCAGACAGGGCAACTAATGAAAAA.

Concerning this clone: The CDR3 end lies 3 residues beyond the end of the read and is filled in from the germline J gene. This chain connects TRBV19 to TRBJ2-2; a possible D gene is TRBD1 (5 bases). Germline loops: CDR1 LNHDA, CDR2 SQIVND (reference sequence). CDR3 length: 15 residues. Trimming took 6 bases from V and 0 from J, leaving 11 bases between them. CDR3: CASRGPPTNTGELFF. CDR3 DNA (partial): TGTGCCAGTAGGGGGCCCCCTACGAACACCGGGGAG.

About this clone itself: The read terminates 3 residues before the CDR3 end, so the remaining end is supplied by the germline J gene. The V gene is TRBV2, the J gene TRBJ2-3, with 8 bases fitting TRBD1. The CDR3 consists of 13 residues. The V gene end was trimmed by 7 bases and the J gene end by 6 bases; junction bases not matched to a gene: 6. Germline-derived CDR1 and CDR2 are SNHLY and FYNNEI. The sequenced CDR3 bases are TGTGCCAGCACATTAAGGACAGGGGATACG. Protein sequence: CASTLRTGDT. The whole CDR3 protein reads CASTLRTGDTQYF.

Of note for this clone: The CDR3 end falls 3 residues outside the read, so it is completed with the germline J gene. This chain joins TRBV20-1 and TRBJ2-5; a possible D gene is TRBD1 (5 bases). Trimming pared 4 bases from V and 1 base from J, leaving 13 bases between. Germline CDR1 DFQATT, CDR2 SNEGSKA (reference sequence). The CDR3 has 14 amino acids. CDR3 region: CSATPGRAQETQYF. Incomplete CDR3 DNA: TGCAGTGCTACCCCCGGCAGGGCCCAAGAGACC.